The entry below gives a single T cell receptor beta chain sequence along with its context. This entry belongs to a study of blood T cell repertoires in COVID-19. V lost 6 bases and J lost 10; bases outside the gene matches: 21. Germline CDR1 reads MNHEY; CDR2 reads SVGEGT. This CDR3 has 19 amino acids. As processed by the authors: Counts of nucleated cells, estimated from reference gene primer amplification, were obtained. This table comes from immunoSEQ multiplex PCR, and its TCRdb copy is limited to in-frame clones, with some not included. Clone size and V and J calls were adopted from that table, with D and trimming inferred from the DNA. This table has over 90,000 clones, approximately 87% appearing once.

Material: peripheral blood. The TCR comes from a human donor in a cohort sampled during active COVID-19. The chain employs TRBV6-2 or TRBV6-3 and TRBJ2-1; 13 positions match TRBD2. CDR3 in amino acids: CASSLGPFTSGGALGEQFF. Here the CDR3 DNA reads TGTGCCAGCAGCCTAGGACCTTTCACTAGCGGGGGGGCCCTCGGAGAGCAGTTCTTC.